A selection of T cell receptor beta chains follows, all from one sample in a study of cytomegalovirus exposure and HLA in healthy donors. Assay used: immunoSEQ multiplex PCR; TCRdb lists only in-frame clones, some missing. The top ten hold about 4.9% of the sample, which has roughly 60,000 clones, about 69% seen once. Sequenced input: PBMCs. These receptors originate from a woman aged 25 to 39 in good health and CMV-seronegative. Both conserved end residues are part of each CDR3. A D gene is named only where the DNA matches it firmly. Some rows have no size entry. The others give once, few or many, or a class for an expanded clone.

clone size,D gene,J gene,V gene,CDR3 protein,CDR3 DNA
-,TRBD2,TRBJ2-3,TRBV18,CASSPIPLAGGIDTQYF,TGTGCCAGCTCACCAATCCCCTTAGCGGGAGGTATAGATACGCAGTATTTT
-,TRBD1,TRBJ1-1,TRBV11-2,CASSLVALRGLVEAFF,TGTGCCAGCAGCTTAGTAGCCCTCAGGGGGCTGGTTGAAGCTTTCTTT
-,-,TRBJ1-3,TRBV18,CASSPGRQAGNTIYF,TGTGCCAGCTCACCAGGCAGGCAGGCAGGAAACACCATATATTTT
-,-,TRBJ1-4,TRBV6-1,CASRSVNEKLFF,TGTGCCAGCAGATCAGTTAATGAAAAACTGTTTTTT
-,TRBD1,TRBJ1-1,TRBV29-1,CSVLPNRGGTEAFF,TGCAGCGTCCTCCCTAACAGGGGAGGAACTGAAGCTTTCTTT
-,-,TRBJ1-4,TRBV30,CAWSEGGGINEKLFF,TGTGCCTGGAGTGAGGGAGGGGGGATAAATGAAAAACTGTTTTTT
-,-,TRBJ1-2,TRBV18,CASSPGQTYGYTF,TGTGCCAGCTCACCCGGACAGACCTATGGCTACACCTTC
-,-,TRBJ1-2,TRBV7-9,CSSSSGTYGYTF,TGTTCCAGCAGCTCGGGGACATATGGCTACACCTTC
-,-,TRBJ1-1,TRBV7-9,CSSSLHHTEAFF,TGTTCCAGCAGCTTACATCACACTGAAGCTTTCTTT
-,TRBD1,TRBJ1-1,TRBV5-1,CASSPDRGAMNTEAFF,TGCGCCAGCAGCCCGGACAGGGGAGCCATGAACACTGAAGCTTTCTTT
-,TRBD2,TRBJ2-5,TRBV10-3,CAIREAGGPQETQYF,TGTGCCATCAGAGAAGCGGGAGGGCCCCAAGAGACCCAGTACTTC
-,-,TRBJ2-7,TRBV6-1,CASTLATGSYEQYF,TGTGCCAGCACCCTAGCGACAGGGTCGTACGAGCAGTACTTC
-,TRBD1,TRBJ2-4,TRBV29-1,CSVERDRRDIQYF,TGCAGCGTTGAAAGGGACAGGAGGGACATTCAGTACTTC
-,-,TRBJ2-1,TRBV7-8,CASSVTSYSYNEQFF,TGTGCCAGCAGCGTAACTAGCTACTCCTACAATGAGCAGTTCTTC
-,TRBD1,TRBJ2-3,TRBV11-1,CASGLQQGEGTDTQYF,TGTGCCAGCGGTCTTCAGCAGGGGGAAGGTACAGATACGCAGTATTTT
-,TRBD1,TRBJ2-7,TRBV15,CATSRDRVSEQYF,TGTGCCACCAGCCGGGACAGGGTTTCCGAGCAGTACTTC
-,-,TRBJ2-1,TRBV5-4,CASSLHDKGNEQFF,TGTGCCAGCAGCTTGCACGACAAAGGCAATGAGCAGTTCTTC
-,-,TRBJ2-3,TRBV5-1,CASSLKVGADTQYF,TGCGCCAGCAGCTTGAAGGTGGGCGCAGATACGCAGTATTTT
-,TRBD1,TRBJ2-2,TRBV7-9,CASSSRDRDTGELFF,TGTGCCAGCAGCTCCCGGGACAGGGACACCGGGGAGCTGTTTTTT
-,-,TRBJ1-1,TRBV6-6,CASSYSRQANTEAFF,TGTGCCAGCAGTTACTCGAGACAGGCCAACACTGAAGCTTTCTTT
-,-,TRBJ1-4,TRBV6-6,CASSYSKGRDEKLFF,TGTGCCAGCAGTTACTCGAAGGGGCGCGATGAAAAACTGTTTTTT
-,TRBD1,TRBJ2-3,TRBV30,CAWRGGTAAQDTQYF,TGTGCCTGGAGGGGTGGGACAGCAGCACAAGATACGCAGTATTTT
few,-,TRBJ1-1,TRBV5-1,CASSPDTLNTEAFF,TGCGCCAGCAGCCCGGACACGTTGAACACTGAAGCTTTCTTT
-,TRBD1,TRBJ2-1,TRBV5-1,CASSGGQRFCEQFF,TGCGCCAGCAGTGGGGGACAGAGATTTTGCGAGCAGTTCTTC
-,-,TRBJ1-2,TRBV10-3,CAISWAGANYGYTF,TGTGCCATCAGTTGGGCAGGGGCGAACTATGGCTACACCTTC
-,-,TRBJ1-1,TRBV19,CASSIRGTEAFF,TGTGCCAGTAGTATCCGGGGCACTGAAGCTTTCTTT
once,TRBD1,TRBJ1-5,TRBV6-5,CASIPGTVNQPQHF,TGTGCCAGCATTCCTGGGACAGTTAATCAGCCCCAGCATTTT
-,TRBD2,TRBJ2-7,TRBV10-3,CAITATGIREGYEQYF,TGTGCCATCACCGCGACCGGTATCCGGGAGGGCTACGAGCAGTACTTC
few,-,TRBJ1-2,TRBV27,CASSLRQNYGYTF,TGTGCCAGCAGTTTGCGACAGAACTATGGCTACACCTTC
few,TRBD1,TRBJ1-5,TRBV25-1,CASSGTGGANQPQHF,TGTGCCAGCAGTGGCACAGGGGGCGCGAATCAGCCCCAGCATTTT
-,TRBD1,TRBJ1-1,TRBV18,CASSTDRSTEAFF,TGTGCCAGCTCAACGGACAGGTCCACTGAAGCTTTCTTT
-,-,TRBJ2-3,TRBV29-1,CSVGEESPQYF,TGCAGCGTTGGGGAGGAGAGCCCGCAGTATTTT
-,TRBD1,TRBJ2-1,TRBV10-1,CASSESEGAYEQFF,TGCGCCAGCAGTGAGTCAGAGGGGGCCTATGAGCAGTTCTTC
-,-,TRBJ2-5,TRBV28,CASSTSTDTQETQYF,TGTGCCAGCAGTACGTCAACAGATACTCAAGAGACCCAGTACTTC
-,TRBD1,TRBJ2-2,TRBV25-1,CASSESRGSNTGELFF,TGTGCCAGCAGTGAGAGCAGGGGGTCTAACACCGGGGAGCTGTTTTTT
-,TRBD2,TRBJ2-1,TRBV29-1,CSVEWRESSYNEQFF,TGCAGCGTTGAATGGCGGGAGAGCTCCTACAATGAGCAGTTCTTC
once,TRBD2,TRBJ2-1,TRBV14,CASSLLAGVYNEQFF,TGTGCCAGCAGTCTACTAGCGGGAGTCTACAATGAGCAGTTCTTC
-,TRBD1,TRBJ2-5,TRBV5-1,CASSLVPGGSETQYF,TGCGCCAGCAGCTTGGTGCCAGGGGGCAGTGAGACCCAGTACTTC
few,-,TRBJ1-1,TRBV30,CAWSRWEGGNTEAFF,TGTGCCTGGAGTAGATGGGAGGGGGGAAACACTGAAGCTTTCTTT
few,TRBD1,TRBJ1-1,TRBV7-6,CASSPGQGHTEAFF,TGTGCCAGCAGCCCAGGACAGGGCCACACTGAAGCTTTCTTT
few,-,TRBJ2-3,TRBV5-1,CASSLAETDTQYF,TGCGCCAGCAGCTTGGCCGAGACAGATACGCAGTATTTT
-,-,TRBJ2-3,TRBV18,CASSPFPEASTQYF,TGTGCCAGCTCACCATTCCCGGAGGCCAGTACGCAGTATTTT
few,TRBD2,TRBJ2-7,TRBV11-2,CASIGLAGDGYEQYF,TGTGCCAGCATAGGACTAGCGGGAGATGGCTACGAGCAGTACTTC
-,TRBD1,TRBJ2-2,TRBV19,CASSLGTGISGELFF,TGTGCCAGTAGCCTTGGGACAGGGATTTCCGGGGAGCTGTTTTTT
-,TRBD2,TRBJ2-1,TRBV28,CASSLLAGGSYNEQFF,TGTGCCAGCAGTTTATTAGCGGGAGGATCCTACAATGAGCAGTTCTTC